This TCR beta chain was recovered during a study of immune cell composition in non-small cell lung cancer. Findings of the study overall: Adenocarcinomas with higher top tumour-associated clone frequency had more reactive TILs. No significant correlation existed between pack-years smoked and tumour clonality. Around four fifths of squamous and approximately 30% of adenocarcinoma cases had tumour-associated clones >0.5%. Squamous lung tumours showed higher top 10 clone scores and clonality than adenocarcinomas.

The V gene's germline CDR1 is MNHNY and CDR2 SVGAGI (reference sequence). With 6 bases clipped from V and 1 base from J, the junction kept 9 bases outside the gene matches. The CDR3 is 16 residues long. This clone was picked up a small number of times. Its antigen is undetermined. Measured with immunoSEQ multiplex PCR; TCRdb has only the in-frame clones, and not every one. The table records about 3,200 clones, about 80% of them present only once. The sequence derives from a human donor with non-small cell lung cancer. This chain uses TRBV6-6 with TRBJ1-5, with TRBD1 matching 7 bases. Sample: lung tumor tissue. CDR3 loop: CASSRLTGDSNQPQHF. The CDR3 bases are TGTGCCAGCAGCCGACTTACAGGGGACAGCAATCAGCCCCAGCATTTT.